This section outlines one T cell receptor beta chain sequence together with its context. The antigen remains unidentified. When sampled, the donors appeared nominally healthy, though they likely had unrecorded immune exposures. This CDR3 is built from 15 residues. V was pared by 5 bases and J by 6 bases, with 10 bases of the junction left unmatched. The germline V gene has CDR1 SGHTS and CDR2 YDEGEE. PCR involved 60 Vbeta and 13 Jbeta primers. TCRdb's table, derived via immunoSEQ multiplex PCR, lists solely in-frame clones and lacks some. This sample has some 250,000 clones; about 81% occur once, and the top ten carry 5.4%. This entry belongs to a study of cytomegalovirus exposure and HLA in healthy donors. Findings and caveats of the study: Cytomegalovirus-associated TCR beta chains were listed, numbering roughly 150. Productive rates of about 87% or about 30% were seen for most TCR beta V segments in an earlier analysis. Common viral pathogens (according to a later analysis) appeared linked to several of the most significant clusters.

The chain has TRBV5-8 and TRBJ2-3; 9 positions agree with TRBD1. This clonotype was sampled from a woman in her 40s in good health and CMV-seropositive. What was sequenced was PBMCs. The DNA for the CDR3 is TGTGCCAGCAGTCACTCCGGGACAGGGCCGGATACGCAGTATTTT. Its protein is CASSHSGTGPDTQYF.